Presented here are 30 T cell receptor beta chains from one specimen sequenced in a study. Clones were read by immunoSEQ multiplex PCR, and TCRdb kept only the in-frame ones, dropping some. Of some 70,000 clones listed, 90% to 95% are singletons. The sequenced material came from PBMCs. These receptors were obtained from a man between 40 and 49 years old with rheumatoid arthritis.

The chain uses TRBV6-1 and TRBJ2-7, with D uncertain. The germline V and J ends were trimmed by 2 bases and 2 bases, with 10 bases remaining between them. This CDR3 has 14 amino acids. Germline V gene lookup returns CDR1 MNHNS and CDR2 SASEGT. This CDR3 is CASSEYQDTYEQYF. CDR3 nucleotides: TGTGCCAGCAGTGAATATCAGGATACCTACGAGCAGTACTTC.

This sequence joins TRBV30 and TRBJ1-5; TRBD1 agrees at 9 bases. Germline lookup yields CDR1 GTSNPN and CDR2 SVGIG (reference sequence). This CDR3 has 17 amino acids. Trimming cost V 3 bases and J 7 bases; bases outside gene matches: 16. CDR3 nucleotides: TGTGCCTGGAGGGCGGGACAGGGAATGGTGTTGAAGCAGCCCCAGCATTTT. Residues: CAWRAGQGMVLKQPQHF.

The chain couples TRBV5-5 to TRBJ1-1; D gene unclear. Germline CDR1 SGHKS, CDR2 YYEKEE (reference sequence). Trimming left V 2 bases short and J 2 bases short, with 4 bases between. The CDR3 consists of 12 residues. The CDR3 bases are TGTGCCAGCAGCTTTTCAAACACTGAAGCTTTCTTT. As protein: CASSFSNTEAFF. The full variable domain, rest sourced from reference TRBV5-5 and TRBJ1-1, is DAGVTQSPTHLIKTRGQQVTLRCSPISGHKSVSWYQQVLGQGPQFIFQYYEKEERGRGNFPDRFSARQFPNYSSELNVNALLLGDSALYLCASSFSNTEAFFGQGTRLTVV.

J is TRBJ1-6 and V is TRBV5-1; 7 bases match TRBD1. CDR1 is SGHRS and CDR2 is YFSETQ in the germline V gene. Unmatched junction bases numbered 9, after V lost 4 bases and J lost 8 bases. The CDR3 is made up of 15 amino acids. DNA of the CDR3: TGCGCCAGCAGCCAAACCGACAGGGTAGATTCACCCCTCCACTTT. Translated: CASSQTDRVDSPLHF.

V usage is TRBV7-9 and J usage is TRBJ1-2; TRBD1 might be the D (5 bases). With 5 bases removed from V and 1 base from J, the gap between germline ends came to 8 bases. The CDR3 contains 13 residues. Germline CDR1 SEHNR, CDR2 FQNEAQ (reference sequence). The CDR3 protein is CASSMGLNYGYTF. The DNA for the CDR3 is TGTGCCAGCAGCATGGGACTTAACTATGGCTACACCTTC.

The V gene is TRBV7-2, the J gene TRBJ2-3; 10 positions agree with TRBD2. The CDR3 runs to 15 residues. Germline CDR1 reads SGHTA; CDR2 reads FQGNSA. The trim removed 1 base at V and 6 bases at J, leaving 4 bases unmatched. In DNA form, the CDR3 reads TGTGCCAGCAGCTTAGATAGCGGGAGGCCGGATACGCAGTATTTT. Translating it yields CASSLDSGRPDTQYF.

The V gene is TRBV6-5, the J gene TRBJ1-2; D perhaps matches TRBD1 (6 bases). Looked up from germline, CDR1 is MNHEY and CDR2 is SVGAGI. Trimming removed 7 bases at V and 6 bases at J, with 12 bases between. The CDR3 runs to 12 residues. The CDR3 DNA follows: TGTGCCAGCAAGGAGGGGGGAAATGGCTACACCTTC. Residues: CASKEGGNGYTF.

On this clone: A junction boundary mismatches the germline segment, possibly from a read error. The V and J genes are TRBV15 and TRBJ1-5; unclear D gene. This CDR3 has 15 residues. Germline-derived CDR1 and CDR2 are LNHNV and YYDKDF (reference sequence). The CDR3: CATSREGYSNQPQHF. As DNA, the CDR3 is TGTGCCACCAGCCGAGAGGGATATAGCAATCAGCCCCAGCATTTT.

The chain joins TRBV19 to TRBJ2-3, with 10 bases that match TRBD2. Trimming at V came to 10 bases and at J to 1 base, leaving 8 bases not matched to a gene. Germline assignment: CDR1 LNHDA and CDR2 SQIVND (reference sequence). This CDR3 is built from 15 residues. The CDR3 DNA sequence: TGTGCCACGAAGCGGGGGGGCGACCGCACAGATACGCAGTATTTT. Its translation: CATKRGGDRTDTQYF.

The J gene is TRBJ1-5, the V gene TRBV12-5; no clear D gene. Between the trimmed V and J ends, which lost 1 base and 3 bases, there was a span of 4 bases. The germline V gene encodes CDR1 LGHNT and CDR2 FRNRAP. This CDR3 has 13 amino acids. The CDR3 DNA reads as TGTGCTAGTGGTTTGGACCCCAATCAGCCCCAGCATTTT. Amino acids: CASGLDPNQPQHF.

The chain carries TRBV18 and TRBJ1-5, with D possibly TRBD1 on 5 matching bases. The CDR3 has 14 residues. With 2 bases removed from V and 4 bases from J, the gap between germline ends came to 9 bases. The V gene's germline CDR1 is KGHSH and CDR2 LQKENI. CDR3 in DNA: TGTGCCAGCTCACCAACGGCAGGGAATCAGCCCCAGCATTTT. Translating gives CASSPTAGNQPQHF.

V is TRBV5-1 and J is TRBJ1-1, with 11 bases aligning to TRBD1. This CDR3 region has 16 residues. V was pared by 3 bases and J by 5 bases, with 9 bases of the junction left unmatched. Germline loops: CDR1 SGHRS, CDR2 YFSETQ. The CDR3 spells CASSSGTGGLSTEAFF. In DNA, the CDR3 is TGCGCCAGCAGCTCCGGGACAGGGGGTTTGAGTACTGAAGCTTTCTTT.

J is TRBJ2-3 and V is TRBV5-1, with 8 bases matching TRBD2. Germline CDR1 and CDR2: SGHRS and YFSETQ. The CDR3 is 14 amino acids. V was pared by 5 bases and J by 2 bases, with 4 bases of the junction left unmatched. Here the CDR3 reads CASRIAGLTDTQYF. The CDR3 DNA follows: TGCGCCAGCAGAATAGCGGGGCTCACAGATACGCAGTATTTT.

This clone was picked up a small number of times. V and J are TRBV19 and TRBJ2-4; D gene ambiguous. The germline V and J ends were trimmed by 6 bases and 2 bases, with 8 bases remaining between them. The germline V gene encodes CDR1 LNHDA and CDR2 SQIVND (reference sequence). The CDR3 length is 13 residues. The CDR3 DNA is TGTGCCAGTAGGGACGGGCCCAAAAACATTCAGTACTTC. Amino acids: CASRDGPKNIQYF.

This clone was seen a single time. The rearrangement uses TRBV25-1 and TRBJ1-1, with D hard to call. The V and J ends lost 7 bases and 0 bases respectively, with 9 bases between them. In germline, CDR1 is MGHDK, CDR2 SYGVNS. This CDR3 has 13 residues. The CDR3 DNA follows: TGTGCCAGCACCACTACCATGAACACTGAAGCTTTCTTT. This gives the protein CASTTTMNTEAFF.

This sequence joins TRBV10-1 and TRBJ1-1; D gene unclear. The V gene's germline CDR1 is WNHNN and CDR2 SYGVQD (reference sequence). This CDR3 is built from 13 residues. V lost 4 bases, J lost 1 base, and 7 bases lay in between. The chain's CDR3 is CASSAGRNTEAFF. For the CDR3, the DNA is TGCGCCAGCAGTGCTGGGAGGAACACTGAAGCTTTCTTT.

This chain links TRBV19 with TRBJ1-2; 7 positions agree with TRBD1. V gave up 8 bases and J gave up 5 bases; unmatched junction bases: 11. This CDR3 is 14 amino acids long. CDR1 and CDR2 (germline): LNHDA, SQIVND (reference sequence). CDR3 coding DNA: TGTGCCAGTGCCGTACAGGGGCGCGGGTATGGCTACACCTTC. As protein: CASAVQGRGYGYTF.

The V and J genes are TRBV14 and TRBJ1-1; D not certain. The CDR3 is 16 residues long. CDR1 SGHDN and CDR2 FVKESK come from the germline V gene. V dropped 0 bases and J dropped 4 bases, with 15 bases sitting between them. CDR3 sequence: CASSQDRYGLGTEAFF. The CDR3 bases are TGTGCCAGCAGCCAAGATCGGTACGGGCTGGGCACTGAAGCTTTCTTT.

This chain uses TRBV30 with TRBJ2-2, with TRBD1 matching 7 bases. V gave up 1 base and J gave up 2 bases; unmatched junction bases: 7. The CDR3 spans 16 residues. Per the germline V gene, CDR1 is GTSNPN and CDR2 is SVGIG (reference sequence). In DNA form, the CDR3 reads TGTGCCTGGAGTGCTCACCGGGACAGTAACACCGGGGAGCTGTTTTTT. Protein product: CAWSAHRDSNTGELFF.

This clone has just one count. In nucleotides, the CDR3 is TGTGCCAGCACCCTGACGGGGGCACTCATGGGAGCTTTCTTT. Translating it yields CASTLTGALMGAFF. The chain carries TRBV5-6 and TRBJ1-1; D perhaps matches TRBD1 (6 bases). The V end lost 6 bases, the J end lost 10 bases, and 22 bases lay between the germline ends. The length of the CDR3 is 14 residues. Germline CDR1 is SGHDT and CDR2 is YYEEEE. Using reference TRBV5-6 and TRBJ1-1 for the parts outside the CDR3, the full variable domain is DAGVTQSPTHLIKTRGQQVTLRCSPKSGHDTVSWYQQALGQGPQFIFQYYEEEERQRGNFPDRFSGHQFPNYSSELNVNALLLGDSALYLCASTLTGALMGAFFGQGTRLTVV.

The gene calls are TRBV29-1 and TRBJ2-3; TRBD2 agrees at 11 bases. V lost 3 bases to trimming and J lost 2 bases; unmatched junction nucleotides: 7. CDR3 length: 16 residues. Germline CDR1 is SQVTM and CDR2 is ANQGSEA. The CDR3 region is CSVDRSSGGSTDTQYF. For the CDR3, the DNA is TGCAGCGTTGATCGATCTAGCGGGGGGTCCACAGATACGCAGTATTTT.

CDR3 residues: CASSGGTSSTDTQYF. In DNA form, the CDR3 reads TGTGCCAGCAGTGGCGGGACGTCTAGCACAGATACGCAGTATTTT. The J gene is TRBJ2-3, the V gene TRBV2; a possible D gene is TRBD2 (6 bases). The length of the CDR3 is 15 residues. The ends were cut back, 4 bases at V and 0 bases at J, with 11 bases in the middle. The germline V gene has CDR1 SNHLY and CDR2 FYNNEI.

This chain uses TRBV30 with TRBJ1-1; D gene uncertain. V gave up 0 bases and J gave up 1 base, with 9 bases separating them. Germline CDR1 is GTSNPN and CDR2 is SVGIG (reference sequence). The CDR3 runs 14 residues. Here the CDR3 DNA reads TGTGCCTGGAGTGTATCTGGTTGGAACACTGAAGCTTTCTTT. The encoded protein is CAWSVSGWNTEAFF.

This clone came up once. The DNA for the CDR3 is TGTGCCAGCAGCTCCGGACAGGGGCGCAATCAGCCCCAGCATTTT. The encoded protein is CASSSGQGRNQPQHF. The V and J genes are TRBV5-6 and TRBJ1-5; 9 bases line up with TRBD1. V was pared by 3 bases and J by 2 bases, with 3 bases of the junction left unmatched. Germline CDR1 reads SGHDT; CDR2 reads YYEEEE. This CDR3 region has 15 residues. The variable domain in full, with the rest retrieved from reference TRBV5-6 and TRBJ1-5, is DAGVTQSPTHLIKTRGQQVTLRCSPKSGHDTVSWYQQALGQGPQFIFQYYEEEERQRGNFPDRFSGHQFPNYSSELNVNALLLGDSALYLCASSSGQGRNQPQHFGDGTRLSIL.

This chain uses TRBV11-2 with TRBJ2-1, with TRBD2 matching over 8 bases. Germline lookup yields CDR1 SGHAT and CDR2 FQNNGV. V was pared by 5 bases and J by 8 bases, with 14 bases of the junction left unmatched. The CDR3 covers 16 residues. CDR3 region: CASSASWAGGPHEQFF. The CDR3 DNA is TGTGCCAGCAGCGCTAGCTGGGCGGGGGGCCCCCATGAGCAGTTCTTC.

CDR3 loop: CASSMGSPSGNTIYF. The CDR3 DNA is TGTGCCAGTAGTATGGGCAGTCCCTCTGGAAACACCATATATTTT. The V gene is TRBV19, the J gene TRBJ1-3; D gene unclear. The CDR3 runs 15 residues. Germline V CDR1 and CDR2: LNHDA, SQIVND (reference sequence). V gave up 3 bases and J gave up 0 bases, with 9 bases separating them.

The rearrangement uses TRBV5-1 and TRBJ2-5; TRBD2 might be the D (7 bases). This CDR3 has 15 residues. The germline V gene encodes CDR1 SGHRS and CDR2 YFSETQ. V lost 0 bases, J lost 6 bases, and 15 bases lay in between. The CDR3 nucleotides read TGCGCCAGCAGCTTGGCCGTGGGGGGGCGGAAGACCCAGTACTTC. This gives the protein CASSLAVGGRKTQYF.

The genes are TRBV7-3 and TRBJ2-1, with TRBD1 identical over 7 bases. This CDR3 contains 13 residues. CDR1 and CDR2 (germline): SGHTA, FQGTGA. J gave up 8 bases and V 3 bases, and 4 bases lay outside the gene matches. This CDR3 reads CASSLKGAYEQFF. The DNA of the CDR3 is TGTGCCAGCAGCTTGAAGGGGGCTTATGAGCAGTTCTTC.

The CDR3 sequence is CASSGLLQGIGNTIYF. In DNA form, the CDR3 reads TGTGCCAGCAGCGGACTATTACAGGGGATTGGAAACACCATATATTTT. The chain uses TRBV7-6 and TRBJ1-3, with TRBD1 matching over 7 bases. Germline-derived CDR1 and CDR2 are SGHVS and FNYEAQ. Trimming at V came to 5 bases and at J to 3 bases, leaving 10 bases not matched to a gene. The CDR3 has 16 residues.

V usage is TRBV6-4 and J usage is TRBJ1-1; possibly TRBD1 for D (6 bases). The V end was cut by 5 bases, the J end by 7 bases, with 20 bases between. Germline V gives CDR1 MRHNA, CDR2 SNTAGT. This CDR3 comprises 15 residues. The CDR3 protein is CASSPEPGRGHEAFF. The CDR3 nucleotides are TGTGCCAGCAGTCCCGAACCGGGGCGGGGGCATGAAGCTTTCTTT.